The 23 T cell receptor beta chains listed next were all sequenced from one sample in a study of metastatic and nonmetastatic thyroid tumors. TCRdb reprocessed the PCR reads via MiXCR. The table has 30,000 to 45,000 clones, 25% to 30% seen once. No treatment had been given to any patient before thyroid surgery. Sequencing was done on a sample of blood. Receptors were obtained from a male donor with papillary thyroid cancer or a benign thyroid nodule (not recorded which). Some clones in this sample may be carry-over from other donors' samples.

The V call is TRBV18, the J call TRBJ2-1, with D hard to call. This CDR3 has 14 residues. Germline loops: CDR1 KGHSH, CDR2 LQKENI. V was shortened by 4 bases and J by 5 bases, with 12 bases between the two germline ends. Here the CDR3 DNA reads TGTGCCAGCTCACGGTTATACACGAACAATGAGCAGTTCTTC. This gives the protein CASSRLYTNNEQFF.

V and J are TRBV6-1 and TRBJ2-1; 13 bases align to TRBD2. Germline loops: CDR1 MNHNS, CDR2 SASEGT. Trimming cost V 8 bases and J 6 bases; bases outside gene matches: 7. This CDR3 comprises 15 residues. The CDR3 region is CASEGGTSGVNEQFF. The CDR3 region has the DNA TGTGCCAGCGAAGGGGGGACTAGCGGGGTCAATGAGCAGTTCTTC.

This clone has at least ten counts. The J gene is TRBJ2-7, the V gene TRBV7-6; D not resolved. The length of the CDR3 is 13 residues. Per the germline V gene, CDR1 is SGHVS and CDR2 is FNYEAQ. V lost 5 bases to trimming and J lost 4 bases, with 12 bases between them. Here the CDR3 DNA reads TGTGCCAGCAGCCCTAGACTGCAATACGAGCAGTACTTC. Its protein product is CASSPRLQYEQYF. The entire variable domain, with the rest obtained from reference TRBV7-6 and TRBJ2-7, is as follows: GAGVSQSPRYKVTKRGQDVALRCDPISGHVSLYWYRQALGQGPEFLTYFNYEAQQDKSGLPNDRFSAERPEGSISTLTIQRTEQRDSAMYRCASSPRLQYEQYFGPGTRLTVT.

The rearrangement links TRBV7-8 to TRBJ1-6; D gene unclear. Trimming stripped 2 bases from V and 8 bases from J, with 19 bases between. The length of the CDR3 is 17 residues. Germline V gene data show CDR1 as SGHVS and CDR2 as FQNEAQ. CDR3 protein: CASSLRFVQARDSPLHF. In DNA form, the CDR3 reads TGTGCCAGCAGCTTAAGGTTTGTCCAGGCACGGGATTCACCCCTCCACTTT. The full variable domain, completed using reference TRBV7-8 and TRBJ1-6, is GAGVSQSPRYKVAKRGQDVALRCDPISGHVSLFWYQQALGQGPEFLTYFQNEAQLDKSGLPSDRFFAERPEGSVSTLKIQRTQQEDSAVYLCASSLRFVQARDSPLHFGNGTRLTVT.

This chain links TRBV27 with TRBJ1-6; TRBD1 aligns across 9 bases. This CDR3 spans 17 amino acids. Germline loops: CDR1 MNHEY, CDR2 SMNVEV (reference sequence). Trimming cost V 4 bases and J 2 bases; bases outside gene matches: 6. This CDR3 reads CASSSWTGATYNSPLHF. CDR3 DNA sequence: TGTGCCAGCAGTTCCTGGACAGGGGCCACCTATAATTCACCCCTCCACTTT.

Turning to this clone: Germline and junction disagree at one end, which may indicate a read error. CDR3 in DNA: TGTGCCAGCAGCCCTAGGGGGGGATGTGATTCACTCCTCCACTTT. Translated, it gives CASSPRGGCDSLLHF. The chain carries TRBV7-9 and TRBJ1-6; a weak D match, TRBD1 (6 bases). Germline lookup yields CDR1 SEHNR and CDR2 FQNEAQ (reference sequence). The CDR3 runs to 15 residues.

This clone was counted at least ten times. The chain couples TRBV7-2 to TRBJ2-5; D gene uncertain. This CDR3 is built from 12 residues. Germline V gene data show CDR1 as SGHTA and CDR2 as FQGNSA. V lost 5 bases, J lost 1 base, and 5 bases lay in between. The CDR3 spells CASSTSQETQYF. The CDR3 DNA reads TGTGCCAGCAGCACCAGCCAAGAGACCCAGTACTTC.

This chain uses TRBV19 with TRBJ1-1, with TRBD1 identical over 7 bases. Trimming removed 4 bases from V and 4 bases from J; junction bases left unmatched: 6. The CDR3 contains 14 residues. CDR1 is LNHDA, CDR2 SQIVND, per germline (reference sequence). The DNA for the CDR3 is TGTGCCAGTAGTACAGGGGGATATGGCACTGAAGCTTTCTTT. This codes for CASSTGGYGTEAFF. Full variable domain (outside the CDR3, taken from reference TRBV19 and TRBJ1-1): DGGITQSPKYLFRKEGQNVTLSCEQNLNHDAMYWYRQDPGQGLRLIYYSQIVNDFQKGDIAEGYSVSREKKESFPLTVTSAQKNPTAFYLCASSTGGYGTEAFFGQGTRLTVV.

The CDR3 sequence is CASKTSGIQETQYF. The CDR3 region has the DNA TGTGCCAGCAAGACTAGCGGGATTCAAGAGACCCAGTACTTC. The chain couples TRBV27 to TRBJ2-5; 11 bases map to TRBD2. Germline loops: CDR1 MNHEY, CDR2 SMNVEV (reference sequence). J gave up 2 bases and V 7 bases, and 3 bases lay outside the gene matches. The CDR3 covers 14 residues.

The chain recombines TRBV20-1 with TRBJ2-1, with D hard to call. This CDR3 region has 13 residues. V was pared by 6 bases and J by 1 base, with 10 bases between. CDR1 DFQATT and CDR2 SNEGSKA come from the germline V gene (reference sequence). CDR3 sequence reads: CSATELSYNEQFF. Written as DNA, the CDR3 is TGCAGTGCAACGGAGTTGTCCTACAATGAGCAGTTCTTC.

The table lists this clone with a few counts. The chain employs TRBV6-2 or TRBV6-3 and TRBJ1-2, with no clear D. This CDR3 has 17 amino acids. Between the trimmed V and J ends, which lost 4 bases and 0 bases, there was a span of 18 bases. Germline V gene data show CDR1 as MNHEY and CDR2 as SVGEGT. The CDR3 DNA is TGTGCCAGCAGTTCCTTCGGACTCAACCAGGCTAACTATGGCTACACCTTC. Translating gives CASSSFGLNQANYGYTF.

The chain joins TRBV20-1 to TRBJ1-2, with 7 bases lining up with TRBD1. The V gene's germline CDR1 is DFQATT and CDR2 SNEGSKA (reference sequence). The CDR3 loop spans 15 amino acids. V was clipped by 0 bases and J by 4 bases; unmatched bases: 8. The CDR3 DNA sequence: TGCAGTGCTAGAGAACCCTTCGACAGGGCCTATGGCTACACCTTC. It translates to CSAREPFDRAYGYTF.

This sequence joins TRBV28 and TRBJ2-3; 8 bases map to TRBD2. Trimming cost V 6 bases and J 5 bases; bases outside gene matches: 10. The CDR3 runs 15 residues. Germline lookup yields CDR1 MDHEN and CDR2 SYDVKM. The CDR3, as DNA: TGTGCCAGCAGCCTCGGGGGGGCTGATAAAGATACGCAGTATTTT. Its protein is CASSLGGADKDTQYF. Filled out from reference TRBV28 and TRBJ2-3, the complete variable domain reads DVKVTQSSRYLVKRTGEKVFLECVQDMDHENMFWYRQDPGLGLRLIYFSYDVKMKEKGDIPEGYSVSREKKERFSLILESASTNQTSMYLCASSLGGADKDTQYFGPGTRLTVL.

The chain is built from TRBV28 and TRBJ1-1, with D possibly TRBD1 on 6 matching bases. The germline V gene has CDR1 MDHEN and CDR2 SYDVKM. V was shortened by 4 bases and J by 0 bases, with 9 bases between the two germline ends. The CDR3 is 14 residues long. CDR3 region: CASSSGTLNTEAFF. CDR3 in DNA: TGTGCCAGCAGTTCCGGGACACTGAACACTGAAGCTTTCTTT.

This rearrangement joins TRBV2 to TRBJ1-6, with unresolved D. CDR1 and CDR2 from the germline V gene are SNHLY and FYNNEI. CDR3 size: 13 residues. The V and J ends lost 6 bases and 6 bases respectively, with 9 bases between them. Written as DNA, the CDR3 is TGTGCCAGCAGATCCACAATTAATTCACCCCTCCACTTT. This sequence encodes CASRSTINSPLHF.

This clone was counted many times. CDR3 in amino acids: CSVEGDRLTDTQYF. The DNA for the CDR3 is TGCAGCGTTGAAGGCGACAGGCTCACAGATACGCAGTATTTT. This chain joins TRBV29-1 and TRBJ2-3; D is possibly TRBD1 (6 bases). The CDR3 is 14 residues long. V lost 1 base, J lost 2 bases, and 10 bases lay in between. Germline assignment: CDR1 SQVTM and CDR2 ANQGSEA.

V usage is TRBV9 and J usage is TRBJ2-6; 7 nucleotides match TRBD2. Per the germline V gene, CDR1 is SGDLS and CDR2 is YYNGEE. This CDR3 is built from 18 residues. V lost 0 bases and J lost 0; bases outside the gene matches: 6. CDR3 in amino acids: CASSVEGGRSSGANVLTF. CDR3 bases: TGTGCCAGCAGCGTAGAGGGCGGGAGATCCTCTGGGGCCAACGTCCTGACTTTC.

The chain uses TRBV18 and TRBJ2-5; weak D call: TRBD2 (6 bases). This CDR3 is 15 amino acids long. CDR1 is KGHSH and CDR2 is LQKENI in the germline V gene. Trimming cost V 3 bases and J 2 bases, with 13 bases left between them. Here the CDR3 DNA reads TGTGCCAGCTCACCTGGCGGGATAGCTCAAGAGACCCAGTACTTC. It specifies CASSPGGIAQETQYF.

The V call is TRBV28, the J call TRBJ1-2; TRBD1 aligns across 7 bases. The CDR3 contains 12 residues. Losses at the gene ends were 4 bases for V and 7 bases for J; bases not matched to a gene: 3. The germline CDR1 and CDR2 sequences are MDHEN and SYDVKM. DNA of the CDR3: TGTGCCAGCAGTTACAGGGGCGCTGGCTACACCTTC. This encodes CASSYRGAGYTF.

The sample holds many counts of this clone. The J gene is TRBJ2-3, the V gene TRBV28; TRBD2 matches at 8 bases. Germline CDR1 MDHEN, CDR2 SYDVKM. With V trimmed by 0 bases and J by 5 bases, 10 bases remained unmatched. The CDR3 extends over 17 amino acids. The CDR3: CASSLWGESGSGDTQYF. CDR3 in DNA: TGTGCCAGCAGTTTATGGGGGGAGAGCGGGAGCGGAGATACGCAGTATTTT.

This chain joins TRBV3-1 and TRBJ2-7; 8 nucleotides align to TRBD2. The junction had 14 bases not matched to a gene; V was cut back by 3 bases and J by 4 bases. CDR1 LGHDT and CDR2 YNNKEL come from the germline V gene (reference sequence). There are 17 residues in the CDR3. CDR3 amino acids: CASSQLRGSGRMYEQYF. CDR3 DNA sequence: TGTGCCAGCAGCCAGTTGCGTGGGAGCGGGAGAATGTACGAGCAGTACTTC.

This chain joins TRBV6-9 and TRBJ2-7; 9 nucleotides agree with TRBD2. Germline trimming cut 4 bases from V and 0 bases from J; bases unmatched to any gene: 4. Germline V lookup: CDR1 MNHGY, CDR2 SVAAGI. The CDR3 is 15 amino acids. The CDR3 coding sequence is TGTGCCAGCAGTTCTAGCGGGGATAGCTCCTACGAGCAGTACTTC. Residues: CASSSSGDSSYEQYF.

This clone was observed a handful of times. The V gene is TRBV20-1, the J gene TRBJ1-2; D perhaps matches TRBD1 (6 bases). The CDR3 is made up of 14 amino acids. With 6 bases removed from V and 3 bases from J, the gap between germline ends came to 17 bases. The V gene's germline CDR1 is DFQATT and CDR2 SNEGSKA (reference sequence). This chain's CDR3 is CSANPPGQDYGYTF. Written as DNA, the CDR3 is TGCAGTGCAAATCCCCCGGGACAAGACTATGGCTACACCTTC.